This T cell receptor (beta chain) was profiled in a study of blood T cells in healthy people across ages. Study-wide points: Aged donors had fewer naive CD4+ cells and lower diversity than long-lived donors. Roughly linearly, TCR beta diversity per million T cells fell as age increased.

The CDR3 has 15 residues. V was clipped by 5 bases and J by 0 bases, with 11 bases between them. CDR1 and CDR2 (germline): SGHTA, FQGNSA. This clonotype was observed a few times. Its antigen is not identified. The use of a sample-barcoded 5' primer and a J-beta primer mix characterized a second PCR of roughly 6 to 11 cycles. TCRdb re-called the 5' RACE reads through MiXCR, storing one row per CDR3 protein. The sample shows 850,000 or so distinct CDR3 sequences, 29% of them seen only once. Sequencing was carried out using blood. This sequence joins TRBV7-2 and TRBJ2-1; D is ambiguous. The clonotype comes from a woman over 75 in good health. The CDR3 is CASSPLPTSYNEQFF. The CDR3 DNA follows: TGTGCCAGCAGCCCCCTGCCGACCTCCTACAATGAGCAGTTCTTC.